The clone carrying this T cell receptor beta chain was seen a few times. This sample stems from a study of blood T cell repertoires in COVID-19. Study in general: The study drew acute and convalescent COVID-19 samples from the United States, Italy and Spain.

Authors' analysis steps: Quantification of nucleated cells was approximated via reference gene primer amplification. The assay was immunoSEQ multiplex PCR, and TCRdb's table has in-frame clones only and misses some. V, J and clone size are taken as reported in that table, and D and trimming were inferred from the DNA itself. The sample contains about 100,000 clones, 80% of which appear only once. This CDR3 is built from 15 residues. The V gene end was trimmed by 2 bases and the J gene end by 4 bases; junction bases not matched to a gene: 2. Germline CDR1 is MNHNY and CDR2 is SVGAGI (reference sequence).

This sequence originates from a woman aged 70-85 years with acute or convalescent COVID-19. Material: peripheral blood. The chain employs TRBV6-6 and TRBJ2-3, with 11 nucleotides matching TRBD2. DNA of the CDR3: TGTGCCAGCAGTTACGGGGGACTAGCGGCAGATACGCAGTATTTT. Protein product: CASSYGGLAADTQYF.